The sequence of this T cell receptor (beta chain) was determined in a study of Graves' ophthalmopathy and Graves' hyperthyroidism. Reliance was placed on clinical symptoms, serum thyroxine, TRAb, thyroid ultrasound and orbital computed tomography for diagnosis. Researchers took RNA transcripts and amplified TCR beta CDR3 regions from them. The authors performed first-round RT-PCR with HTBI primers and then a second-round multiplex PCR. TCRdb ran MiXCR on the multiplex PCR reads and lists one entry per CDR3 protein. Of around 660,000 distinct CDR3 sequences detected, over 40% appear once; the ten largest clones hold over 2.5%. The V end lost 4 bases, the J end lost 8 bases, and 14 bases lay between the germline ends. The germline gives CDR1 SGHAT, CDR2 FQNNGV. This CDR3 has 14 amino acids.

Sequenced sample: peripheral blood. This TCR derives from an adult man with Graves' ophthalmopathy. This rearrangement joins TRBV11-2 to TRBJ2-2; tentative D call: TRBD2 (6 bases). The CDR3 is CASSSGLPGGELFF. CDR3 nucleotides: TGTGCCAGCAGCTCGGGACTCCCGGGGGGGGAGCTGTTTTTT.